This TCR beta chain came from a study of blood T cell repertoires in COVID-19. Study information: Acute and convalescent COVID-19 specimens originated in the United States, Italy and Spain. PBMCs, B-cell-depleted T cells, or T cells were the source of the cDNA or gDNA that made up the material.

CDR1 is SGHTA and CDR2 is FQGNSA in the germline V gene. CDR3 length: 13 amino acids. Trimming took 4 bases from V and 12 from J; bases not matched to a gene: 11. Per the study methods: Estimation of nucleated cell counts relied on the amplification of reference gene primers. Profiled with immunoSEQ multiplex PCR; TCRdb holds only in-frame clones, not every one. For V, J and clone size, that table is used; D and trimming come from the DNA. The top ten hold 0.5% to 0.65% of the sample, which has about 150,000 clones, 75% to 85% seen once. The V gene is TRBV7-2, the J gene TRBJ1-2; 7 bases map to TRBD1. Sequenced sample: peripheral blood. The sequence came from a man aged 60 to 75 with acute or convalescent COVID-19. For the CDR3, the DNA is TGTGCCAGCAGCTCACGGACAGGCGGAGCTGACACCTTC. Protein product: CASSSRTGGADTF.